This T cell receptor (beta chain) was retrieved from a study of technical replicates of blood from several donors. V was shortened by 6 bases and J by 3 bases, with 17 bases between the two germline ends. CDR3 size: 15 residues. Per germline, CDR1 MNHEY and CDR2 SVGAGI. The method was immunoSEQ multiplex PCR; TCRdb's version includes in-frame clones alone and lacks a portion of them. The data hold about 70,000 clones, with around 95% observed a single time. Sequencing was performed on T cells isolated from PBMCs. The chain uses TRBV6-5 and TRBJ1-1; tentatively, D is TRBD1 (6 bases). This clonotype was obtained from a human donor in good health. CDR3 residues: CASSPQQGSYTEAFF. CDR3 DNA sequence: TGTGCCAGCAGCCCTCAACAGGGTAGTTACACTGAAGCTTTCTTT.